Listed below are T cell receptor beta chains from one sample, sequenced in a study of blood T cell repertoires in COVID-19. Measured with immunoSEQ multiplex PCR; TCRdb has only the in-frame clones, and not every one. The sample lists a few hundred thousand clones, approximately 85% occurring once. The specimen was peripheral blood. The receptors shown here come from a woman in her 70s with acute or convalescent COVID-19. Both conserved end residues are part of each CDR3. Each record gives: J gene, V gene, clone size, D gene, CDR3 DNA, CDR3 protein. The D gene is left open where the match is weak. The size of a clone is reported for some rows only, either as once, few or many, or as a class for expanded clones.

TRBJ1-1 TRBV5-1 NA NA TGCGCCAGCAGCTTGACAGCGAACACTGAAGCTTTCTTT CASSLTANTEAFF
TRBJ2-1 TRBV5-7 NA TRBD2 TGTGCCAGCAGCTACCTCGGGGGGAGGAACTACAATGAGCAGTTCTTC CASSYLGGRNYNEQFF
TRBJ2-7 TRBV5-1 NA TRBD2 TGCGCCAGCAGCTTCGGGGCGGGGGGATCCTACGAGCAGTACTTC CASSFGAGGSYEQYF
TRBJ1-1 TRBV3-1/TRBV3-2 once NA TGTGCCAGCGGGGTGGGGGCGAACACTGAAGCTTTCTTT CASGVGANTEAFF
TRBJ1-1 TRBV9 NA TRBD1 TGTGCCAGCAGCTCCCGGGACAGCCCAGAAGCTTTCTTT CASSSRDSPEAFF
TRBJ1-1 TRBV5-1 NA TRBD1 TGCGCCAGCAGCTTGGCGTACAGGGGGGCGAACACTGAAGCTTTCTTT CASSLAYRGANTEAFF
TRBJ2-7 TRBV4-1 NA TRBD1 TGCGCCAGCAGCCAAGATCCGGGACAGCCCTACGAGCAGTACTTC CASSQDPGQPYEQYF
TRBJ1-2 TRBV19 NA NA TGTGCCAGCCAGAGGAGACAGGATGACCCTGGGGTTTATGGCTACACCTTC CASQRRQDDPGVYGYTF
TRBJ1-5 TRBV7-2 NA NA TGTGCCAGCAGCTTGGGAGGGGGTGGCGCGCCCCAGCATTTT CASSLGGGGAPQHF
TRBJ1-4 TRBV18 NA TRBD1 TGTGCCAGCTCACGACCGACAGGGGGCCGTGAAAAACTGTTTTTT CASSRPTGGREKLFF
TRBJ1-1 TRBV29-1 NA TRBD1 TGCAGCGTGCTAGGACAGGGGAACACTGAAGCTTTCTTT CSVLGQGNTEAFF
TRBJ1-2 TRBV28 NA NA TGTGCCACTTTAAGGACGGGGAACTATGGCTACACCTTC CATLRTGNYGYTF
TRBJ1-1 TRBV2 NA NA TGTGCCATCATAAGCCCCTTGAACACTGAAGCTTTCTTT CAIISPLNTEAFF
TRBJ2-1 TRBV6-1 NA TRBD1 TGTGCCAGCACTGAAGGGGGCTTCGGGTTCGATGAGCAGTTCTTC CASTEGGFGFDEQFF
TRBJ1-2 TRBV10-2 NA NA TGCGCCAGCAGTGAGAACCTATATGGCTACACCTTC CASSENLYGYTF
TRBJ1-2 TRBV5-4 NA NA TGTGCCAGCAGCTTGTTCGGTGCCGCGGCCTACACCTTC CASSLFGAAAYTF
TRBJ2-7 TRBV6-1 few NA TGTGCCAGCAGTGAAGTGGGGGCGAGCTCCTACGAGCAGTACTTC CASSEVGASSYEQYF
TRBJ2-7 TRBV10-1 NA TRBD1 TGCGCCAGCTCGAACCCGGGACAGGGCTACGAGCAGTACTTC CASSNPGQGYEQYF
TRBJ1-2 TRBV5-5 NA NA TGTGCCAGCGGCTTAGGTCCCAGGAACGGTGGCTACACCTTC CASGLGPRNGGYTF
TRBJ1-1 TRBV6-5 NA NA TGTGCCAGCAGCCTCAGGGAAGGGAACACTGAAGCTTTCTTT CASSLREGNTEAFF
TRBJ2-3 TRBV27 NA NA TGTGCCAGCCCCCCGGATACGCAGTATTTT CASPPDTQYF
TRBJ2-2 TRBV27 NA TRBD1 TGTGCCAGCAGTTTAGAAAAGGGGGCGGTCGGGGAGCTGTTTTTT CASSLEKGAVGELFF
TRBJ2-7 TRBV25-1 NA TRBD2 TGTGCCAGCCATCCGGCGGGGGGCTCCTACGAGCAGTACTTC CASHPAGGSYEQYF
TRBJ2-5 TRBV19 NA TRBD2 TGTGCCAGTCAACTCGAGGCGAGCGGGGGGCCCCTAGAGACCCAGTACTTC CASQLEASGGPLETQYF
TRBJ2-1 TRBV12-5 few TRBD2 TGTGCTAGTGGTTTGTTCCCTAGCGGGGGCTCCCACAATGAGCAGTTCTTC CASGLFPSGGSHNEQFF
TRBJ2-5 TRBV3-1/TRBV3-2 once TRBD2 TGTGCCAGCAGCCAAGATTTAGCGGTAGCGGGGTACAGGACCCAGTACTTC CASSQDLAVAGYRTQYF
TRBJ1-3 TRBV3-1/TRBV3-2 NA NA TGTGCCAGCAGCCTCCTCCTAGGGGGAGGAAACACCATATATTTT CASSLLLGGGNTIYF
TRBJ2-5 TRBV4-1 NA NA TGCGCCAGCAGCCAAGGGGCCTCACAGGTAAAAGAGACCCAGTACTTC CASSQGASQVKETQYF
TRBJ1-2 TRBV11-2 NA NA TGTGCCAGCAGCTTAGTGGGGCGGGGGAATGGCTACACCTTC CASSLVGRGNGYTF
TRBJ2-6 TRBV19 NA NA TGTGCCAGTAGCGACTGGAGCTCTGGGGCCAACGTCCTGACTTTC CASSDWSSGANVLTF
TRBJ1-6 TRBV9 NA NA TGTGCCAGCAGCGTGTCTAACCGGGCCCCCGGGACCCTCCACTTT CASSVSNRAPGTLHF
TRBJ1-1 TRBV30 NA NA TGTGCCTGGAGTGTAACCCCCACAGTGATTAACACTGAAGCTTTCTTT CAWSVTPTVINTEAFF
TRBJ1-1 TRBV5-8 NA NA TGTGCCAGCAGCTTGCAGCCCGGGGGGATTGGTACTGAAGCTTTCTTT CASSLQPGGIGTEAFF
TRBJ2-1 TRBV19 NA NA TGTGCCAGTAGTATCGCGACTAGAACCTACAATGAGCAGTTCTTC CASSIATRTYNEQFF
TRBJ2-1 TRBV11-2 NA NA TGTGCCAGCAGCTTATCTCCCGATGAGCAGTTCTTC CASSLSPDEQFF
TRBJ1-3 TRBV5-1 NA NA TGCGCCAGCAGCTTGAATGGAGGGACTGGAAACACCATATATTTT CASSLNGGTGNTIYF
TRBJ1-2 TRBV12-3/TRBV12-4 NA NA TGTGCCAGCAGATCGGGGGGATTCGATGGCTACACCTTC CASRSGGFDGYTF
TRBJ2-2 TRBV19 NA NA TGTGCCAGTAGTATCGCCGGGGTGGCCGGGGAGCTGTTTTTT CASSIAGVAGELFF
TRBJ2-1 TRBV19 NA TRBD1 TGTGCCAGTACCCCGGGACAGACCCTCAATGAGCAGTTCTTC CASTPGQTLNEQFF
TRBJ1-1 TRBV2 few TRBD1 TGTGCCAGCAGGACAGGGGGCATTGACACTGAAGCTTTCTTT CASRTGGIDTEAFF